The 11 T cell receptor beta chains listed next were all sequenced from one sample in a study of blood T cell repertoires in COVID-19. Only in-frame clones appear in the TCRdb table, and some are missing; sequencing was by immunoSEQ multiplex PCR. In the table there are about 210,000 clones, about 91% of which are singletons. The sample comprised peripheral blood. These receptors were taken from a young man with acute or convalescent COVID-19.

CDR3 in DNA: TGTGCCAGCAGTGGTCAGGGGGCTTCCACCGGGGAGCTGTTTTTT. This encodes CASSGQGASTGELFF. The genes are TRBV2 and TRBJ2-2; 8 positions match TRBD1. The V and J ends lost 4 bases and 4 bases, in that order; junction bases with no gene match: 5. Germline V lookup: CDR1 SNHLY, CDR2 FYNNEI. This CDR3 contains 15 residues.

The chain links TRBV5-4 to TRBJ1-6; 9 nucleotides agree with TRBD1. The germline V gene has CDR1 SGHNT and CDR2 YYREEE (reference sequence). V lost 3 bases and J lost 10; bases outside the gene matches: 14. The CDR3 consists of 17 residues. This CDR3 is CASSYYRGHLTGSPLHF. CDR3 nucleotide sequence: TGTGCCAGCAGCTATTACAGGGGGCATCTCACAGGGTCACCCCTCCACTTT.

The rearrangement joins TRBV5-8 to TRBJ2-3; 13 bases match TRBD2. This CDR3 is built from 16 residues. V was pared by 4 bases and J by 3 bases, with 5 bases of the junction left unmatched. Germline V gene sequence: CDR1 SGHTS, CDR2 YDEGEE. The CDR3 protein is CASSLGLAGMTDTQYF. The CDR3 coding sequence is TGTGCCAGCAGCCTGGGACTAGCGGGAATGACAGATACGCAGTATTTT.

This rearrangement joins TRBV18 to TRBJ2-1; 12 bases match TRBD1. The trim removed 0 bases at V and 9 bases at J, leaving 6 bases unmatched. The CDR3 consists of 16 residues. Germline CDR1 is KGHSH and CDR2 is LQKENI. The CDR3 region has the DNA TGTGCCAGCTCACCACCGGGACAGGGGGCTGGGGGTGAGCAGTTCTTC. This codes for CASSPPGQGAGGEQFF.

The chain recombines TRBV28 with TRBJ2-1; 7 bases agree with TRBD2. The CDR3 has 15 amino acids. The V segment lost 7 bases and the J segment 2 bases; nucleotides outside the gene matches: 8. Looked up from germline, CDR1 is MDHEN and CDR2 is SYDVKM. DNA for the CDR3: TGTGCCAGCACCCAACGGGGGGAAACCTACAATGAGCAGTTCTTC. Translating gives CASTQRGETYNEQFF.

The genes are TRBV24-1 and TRBJ1-3; a weak D match, TRBD1 (5 bases). The CDR3 totals 15 residues. The V gene's germline CDR1 is KGHDR and CDR2 SFDVKD. Trimming removed 9 bases from V and 0 bases from J, with 14 bases in between. CDR3 region: CATDILRDSGNTIYF. The CDR3 DNA sequence: TGTGCCACCGATATCCTCAGGGACTCTGGAAACACCATATATTTT.

This chain connects TRBV19 to TRBJ1-4; 7 bases match TRBD1. Germline CDR1 reads LNHDA; CDR2 reads SQIVND (reference sequence). This CDR3 comprises 15 residues. The J segment lost 6 bases and the V segment lost 5 bases, leaving 9 bases of the junction unmatched. In DNA, the CDR3 is TGTGCCAGTAGTCCTCGGACAGGACGGCATGAAAAACTGTTTTTT. It yields the protein CASSPRTGRHEKLFF.

The chain links TRBV18 to TRBJ1-1, with D perhaps TRBD1 (5 bases). The CDR3 length is 17 residues. Germline CDR1 KGHSH, CDR2 LQKENI. Deletions cut 3 bases from V and 1 base from J, with 18 bases between. CDR3 bases: TGTGCCAGCTCACCCAAGCGGAGGACGGGGGAGAACACTGAAGCTTTCTTT. Translated: CASSPKRRTGENTEAFF.

The genes are TRBV6-6 and TRBJ1-4; 8 nucleotides align to TRBD1. Trimming cost V 2 bases and J 5 bases; bases outside gene matches: 4. The V gene's germline CDR1 is MNHNY and CDR2 SVGAGI (reference sequence). This CDR3 comprises 15 residues. Here the CDR3 DNA reads TGTGCCAGCAGTTACAGGACAGGGCTGAATGAAAAACTGTTTTTT. Residues: CASSYRTGLNEKLFF.

The chain joins TRBV19 to TRBJ2-2; D is unclear. Germline V gene sequence: CDR1 LNHDA, CDR2 SQIVND (reference sequence). The V end lost 7 bases, the J end lost 6 bases, and 9 bases lay between the germline ends. The CDR3 has 12 amino acids. The CDR3 nucleotides are TGTGCCAGTAACACGTACGCCGGGGAGCTGTTTTTT. Amino acid sequence: CASNTYAGELFF.

V gene TRBV7-2 combines with J gene TRBJ2-5; 11 bases align to TRBD2. Trimming at V came to 2 bases and at J to 7 bases, leaving 6 bases not matched to a gene. CDR3 length: 15 amino acids. Germline CDR1 is SGHTA and CDR2 is FQGNSA. In DNA, the CDR3 is TGTGCCAGCAGCTTACTACTAGCGGGAGTTGGGACCCAGTACTTC. This codes for CASSLLLAGVGTQYF.